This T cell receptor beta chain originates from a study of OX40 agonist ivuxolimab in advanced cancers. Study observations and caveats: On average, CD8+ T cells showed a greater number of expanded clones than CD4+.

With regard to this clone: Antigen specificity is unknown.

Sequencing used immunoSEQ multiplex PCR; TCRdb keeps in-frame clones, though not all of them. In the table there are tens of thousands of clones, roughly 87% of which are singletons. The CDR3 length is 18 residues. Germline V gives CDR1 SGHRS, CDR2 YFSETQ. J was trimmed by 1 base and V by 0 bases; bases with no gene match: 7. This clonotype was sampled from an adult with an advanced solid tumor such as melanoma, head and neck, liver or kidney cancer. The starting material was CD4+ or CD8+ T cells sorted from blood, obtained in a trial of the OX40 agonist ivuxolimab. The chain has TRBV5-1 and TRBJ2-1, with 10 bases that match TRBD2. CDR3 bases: TGCGCCAGCAGCTTGGTGGCTAGCGGGAGTGGATCCTACAATGAGCAGTTCTTC. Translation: CASSLVASGSGSYNEQFF.